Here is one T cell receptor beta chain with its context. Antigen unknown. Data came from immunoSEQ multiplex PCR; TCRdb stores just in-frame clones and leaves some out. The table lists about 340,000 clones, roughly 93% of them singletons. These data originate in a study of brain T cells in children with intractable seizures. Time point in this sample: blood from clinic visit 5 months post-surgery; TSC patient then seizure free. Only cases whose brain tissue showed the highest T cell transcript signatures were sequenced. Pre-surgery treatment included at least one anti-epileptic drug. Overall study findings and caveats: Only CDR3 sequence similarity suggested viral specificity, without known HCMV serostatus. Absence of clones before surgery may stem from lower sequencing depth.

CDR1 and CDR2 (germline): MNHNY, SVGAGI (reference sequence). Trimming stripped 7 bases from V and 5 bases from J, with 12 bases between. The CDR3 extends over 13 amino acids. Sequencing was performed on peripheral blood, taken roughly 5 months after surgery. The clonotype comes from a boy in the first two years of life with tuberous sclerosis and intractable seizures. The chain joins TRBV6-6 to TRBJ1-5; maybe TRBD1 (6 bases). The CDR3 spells CASTPGAYQPQHF. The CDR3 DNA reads TGTGCCAGCACCCCGGGGGCATATCAGCCCCAGCATTTT.